The subject of this entry is one TCR beta chain. Its antigen remains unknown. Then a second PCR, running roughly 7 to 11 cycles, was carried out with a sample-barcoded 5' primer and a J-beta primer mix. Researchers report that a template-switch adaptor with 12 random nucleotides tagged each cDNA molecule. MiXCR was run by TCRdb on the 5' RACE reads, yielding one entry per CDR3 protein. The sample contains 1.2 million to 1.5 million distinct CDR3 sequences, about 40% of which appear only once. This sample was included in a study of blood T cells in healthy people across ages. Findings and limits, study-wide: Diversity estimates drawn from one million T cells were deemed underestimates.

The study recruited healthy Caucasian donors from Russia who were aged about 6 to 90. This TCR came from a woman between 18 and 29 years old in good health. The sample comprised blood.

The CDR3 DNA sequence: TGTGCCAGCAGCCAAGGGGGACCCTACTATGGCTACACCTTC. Protein sequence: CASSQGGPYYGYTF. The V call is TRBV3-1, the J call TRBJ1-2; perhaps TRBD1 as D (5 bases). V was cut by 1 base and J by 3 bases, with 9 bases left in between. CDR3 length equals 14 residues. Germline V CDR1 and CDR2: LGHDT, YNNKEL (reference sequence).